The T cell receptor (beta chain) described here comes from a study of T cell responses to AZD1222 COVID-19 vaccine. J lost 4 bases, V lost 5 bases, and 8 bases had no gene match. The CDR3 runs to 15 residues. Germline CDR1 is SGHTA and CDR2 is FQGTGA. Assay: immunoSEQ multiplex PCR; the TCRdb copy retains only in-frame clones and omits some. The repertoire holds 80,000 to 95,000 clones, with just under 90% as singletons. This clone occurred a few times. The sequence was obtained from an adult in good health. The sequencing here drew on peripheral blood, taken on day 0 of AZD1222 vaccination. The chain recombines TRBV7-3 with TRBJ1-3, with 7 bases fitting TRBD1. The CDR3 DNA reads as TGTGCCAGCAGCCTCAATACAGGGGACGGAAACACCATATATTTT. Protein: CASSLNTGDGNTIYF. The full variable domain, rest sourced from reference TRBV7-3 and TRBJ1-3, is GAGVSQTPSNKVTEKGKYVELRCDPISGHTALYWYRQSLGQGPEFLIYFQGTGAADDSGLPNDRFFAVRPEGSVSTLKIQRTERGDSAVYLCASSLNTGDGNTIYFGEGSWLTVV.